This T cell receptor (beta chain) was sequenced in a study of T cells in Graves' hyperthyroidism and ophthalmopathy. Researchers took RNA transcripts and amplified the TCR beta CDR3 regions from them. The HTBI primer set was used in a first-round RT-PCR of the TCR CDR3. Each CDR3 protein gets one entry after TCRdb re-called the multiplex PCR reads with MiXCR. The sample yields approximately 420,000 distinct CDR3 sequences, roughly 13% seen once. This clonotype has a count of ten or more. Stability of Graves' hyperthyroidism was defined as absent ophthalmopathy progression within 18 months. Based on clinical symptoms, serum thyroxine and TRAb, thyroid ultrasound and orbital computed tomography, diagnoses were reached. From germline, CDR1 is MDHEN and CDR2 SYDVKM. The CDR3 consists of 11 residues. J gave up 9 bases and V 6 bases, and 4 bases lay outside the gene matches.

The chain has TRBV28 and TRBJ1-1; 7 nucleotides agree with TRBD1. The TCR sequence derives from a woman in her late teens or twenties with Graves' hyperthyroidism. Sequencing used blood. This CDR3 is CASSRGQQAFF. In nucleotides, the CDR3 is TGTGCCAGCAGCCGGGGACAGCAAGCTTTCTTT.